A selection of T cell receptor beta chains follows, all from one sample in a study of cytomegalovirus exposure and HLA in healthy donors. Sequenced by immunoSEQ multiplex PCR; TCRdb stores in-frame clones only, minus some. Among roughly 180,000 clones, approximately 84% were seen once, and the ten largest hold about 4.9%. The sample comprised PBMCs. Receptors originate from a girl aged 10-17 years in good health and CMV-seropositive. Both conserved end residues are part of each CDR3. Fields, in order: D gene, J gene, V gene, clone size, CDR3 protein, CDR3 DNA. A D gene is named only where the DNA matches it firmly. The size entry is marked missing in some rows and otherwise reads once, few, many or a size class.

D gene: -; J gene: TRBJ1-1; V gene: TRBV7-9; clone size: -; CDR3 protein: CASTWGGGTEAFF; CDR3 DNA: TGTGCCAGCACCTGGGGGGGCGGGACTGAAGCTTTCTTT
D gene: -; J gene: TRBJ2-1; V gene: TRBV9; clone size: -; CDR3 protein: CASSVGQAGEQFF; CDR3 DNA: TGTGCCAGCAGCGTAGGACAGGCGGGTGAGCAGTTCTTC
D gene: TRBD1; J gene: TRBJ1-1; V gene: TRBV30; clone size: -; CDR3 protein: CAWSPLGQGDTEAFF; CDR3 DNA: TGTGCCTGGAGCCCCCTCGGACAGGGAGACACTGAAGCTTTCTTT
D gene: -; J gene: TRBJ1-2; V gene: TRBV15; clone size: -; CDR3 protein: CATSSDRNYGYTF; CDR3 DNA: TGTGCCACCAGCAGTGACAGGAACTATGGCTACACCTTC
D gene: -; J gene: TRBJ2-1; V gene: TRBV5-1; clone size: -; CDR3 protein: CASSLPRTYNEQFF; CDR3 DNA: TGCGCCAGCAGCTTGCCCAGAACCTACAATGAGCAGTTCTTC
D gene: -; J gene: TRBJ1-1; V gene: TRBV28; clone size: few; CDR3 protein: CASSSTGGVNTEAFF; CDR3 DNA: TGTGCCAGCAGTTCTACGGGGGGGGTGAACACTGAAGCTTTCTTT
D gene: -; J gene: TRBJ2-1; V gene: TRBV9; clone size: -; CDR3 protein: CASSVVMQGPLPYNEQFF; CDR3 DNA: TGTGCCAGCAGCGTAGTCATGCAGGGCCCTCTGCCTTACAATGAGCAGTTCTTC
D gene: TRBD1; J gene: TRBJ1-2; V gene: TRBV9; clone size: -; CDR3 protein: CASSAWTGGNYGYTF; CDR3 DNA: TGTGCCAGCAGCGCCTGGACAGGGGGGAACTATGGCTACACCTTC
D gene: -; J gene: TRBJ2-1; V gene: TRBV7-2; clone size: -; CDR3 protein: CASSLWPEYNEQFF; CDR3 DNA: TGTGCCAGCAGCTTATGGCCAGAATACAATGAGCAGTTCTTC
D gene: TRBD1; J gene: TRBJ1-1; V gene: TRBV6-5; clone size: -; CDR3 protein: CASSYRTGNTEAFF; CDR3 DNA: TGTGCCAGCAGTTACAGGACAGGGAACACTGAAGCTTTCTTT
D gene: -; J gene: TRBJ1-1; V gene: TRBV18; clone size: -; CDR3 protein: CASSSGHRNTEAFF; CDR3 DNA: TGTGCCAGCTCATCCGGACACAGGAACACTGAAGCTTTCTTT
D gene: -; J gene: TRBJ1-1; V gene: TRBV27; clone size: -; CDR3 protein: CASSKGVMNTEAFF; CDR3 DNA: TGTGCCAGCAGTAAAGGAGTTATGAACACTGAAGCTTTCTTT
D gene: TRBD1; J gene: TRBJ2-7; V gene: TRBV27; clone size: -; CDR3 protein: CASSSLTTGEIYEQYF; CDR3 DNA: TGTGCCAGCAGTTCACTTACGACAGGGGAGATCTACGAGCAGTACTTC
D gene: TRBD2; J gene: TRBJ2-7; V gene: TRBV27; clone size: -; CDR3 protein: CASSLSGLAGPYEQYF; CDR3 DNA: TGTGCCAGCAGTTTGTCCGGACTAGCGGGACCCTACGAGCAGTACTTC
D gene: TRBD1; J gene: TRBJ1-5; V gene: TRBV14; clone size: -; CDR3 protein: CASSPDRDHQPQHF; CDR3 DNA: TGTGCCAGCAGCCCCGACAGGGATCATCAGCCCCAGCATTTT
D gene: -; J gene: TRBJ2-2; V gene: TRBV6-5; clone size: -; CDR3 protein: CASQGSLGTGELFF; CDR3 DNA: TGTGCCAGCCAGGGGAGTTTGGGCACCGGGGAGCTGTTTTTT
D gene: TRBD1; J gene: TRBJ1-2; V gene: TRBV25-1; clone size: -; CDR3 protein: CASSEYGTEIYGYTF; CDR3 DNA: TGTGCCAGCAGTGAATACGGGACAGAGATCTATGGCTACACCTTC
D gene: -; J gene: TRBJ2-7; V gene: TRBV13; clone size: few; CDR3 protein: CASSLGRRTAAYEQYF; CDR3 DNA: TGTGCCAGCAGCTTAGGCCGCAGGACAGCAGCCTACGAGCAGTACTTC
D gene: -; J gene: TRBJ2-3; V gene: TRBV4-1; clone size: -; CDR3 protein: CASSQRDSRQYF; CDR3 DNA: TGCGCCAGCAGCCAACGGGATTCGAGGCAGTATTTT
D gene: TRBD1; J gene: TRBJ1-2; V gene: TRBV7-9; clone size: few; CDR3 protein: CASSLGTGANYGYTF; CDR3 DNA: TGTGCCAGCAGCCTTGGAACAGGGGCCAACTATGGCTACACCTTC
D gene: -; J gene: TRBJ1-5; V gene: TRBV30; clone size: -; CDR3 protein: CAALYRVLSNQPQHF; CDR3 DNA: TGTGCCGCACTCTACAGGGTCTTGAGCAATCAGCCCCAGCATTTT
D gene: -; J gene: TRBJ1-4; V gene: TRBV7-9; clone size: -; CDR3 protein: CASSLEVTGGRLFF; CDR3 DNA: TGTGCCAGCAGCTTAGAGGTAACCGGAGGAAGGCTGTTTTTT
D gene: TRBD2; J gene: TRBJ2-3; V gene: TRBV18; clone size: -; CDR3 protein: CASSPTVGTSGTDTQYF; CDR3 DNA: TGTGCCAGCTCACCTACCGTTGGGACTAGCGGTACAGATACGCAGTATTTT
D gene: TRBD1; J gene: TRBJ1-6; V gene: TRBV7-8; clone size: -; CDR3 protein: CASSLGTGDNSPLHF; CDR3 DNA: TGTGCCAGCAGCCTGGGGACAGGGGATAATTCACCCCTCCACTTT
D gene: TRBD1; J gene: TRBJ1-2; V gene: TRBV6-5; clone size: -; CDR3 protein: CASSYSTGGRYGYTF; CDR3 DNA: TGTGCCAGCAGTTACTCGACAGGGGGCAGATATGGCTACACCTTC
D gene: -; J gene: TRBJ1-6; V gene: TRBV10-2; clone size: -; CDR3 protein: CASSLDSYNSPLHF; CDR3 DNA: TGCGCCAGCAGTCTCGACAGCTATAATTCACCCCTCCACTTT
D gene: TRBD1; J gene: TRBJ2-7; V gene: TRBV7-9; clone size: -; CDR3 protein: CASSSRTGAEQYF; CDR3 DNA: TGTGCCAGCAGCTCAAGGACAGGGGCCGAGCAGTACTTC
D gene: TRBD1; J gene: TRBJ2-7; V gene: TRBV13; clone size: -; CDR3 protein: CASATADPGTDAEQYF; CDR3 DNA: TGTGCCAGCGCCACCGCGGACCCCGGGACAGACGCCGAGCAGTACTTC